The next 16 T cell receptor beta chains were all read from a single sample in a study of blood T cell repertoires in COVID-19. Only in-frame clones appear in the TCRdb table, and some are missing; sequencing was by immunoSEQ multiplex PCR. This sample has tens of thousands of clones, with 60% to 80% found just once. Specimen: peripheral blood. The source is a man older than 75 with active or convalescent COVID-19.

This chain uses TRBV6-5 with TRBJ1-2; a possible D gene is TRBD1 (6 bases). The V and J ends lost 6 bases and 0 bases respectively, with 14 bases between them. Germline loops: CDR1 MNHEY, CDR2 SVGAGI. The CDR3 sequence is 15 residues long. As DNA, the CDR3 is TGTGCCAGCAGGTCAGCCCGGACAGCTAACTATGGCTACACCTTC. Translating it yields CASRSARTANYGYTF.

CDR3 protein: CASGGDGLAVYNEQFF. DNA for the CDR3: TGTGCCAGCGGTGGTGATGGCCTAGCGGTATACAATGAGCAGTTCTTC. The chain combines TRBV28 with TRBJ2-1, with TRBD2 matching over 7 bases. Germline CDR1 reads MDHEN; CDR2 reads SYDVKM. The CDR3 is 16 residues long. V was clipped by 8 bases and J by 4 bases; unmatched bases: 14. Combining the CDR3 with reference TRBV28 and TRBJ2-1 gives the whole variable domain DVKVTQSSRYLVKRTGEKVFLECVQDMDHENMFWYRQDPGLGLRLIYFSYDVKMKEKGDIPEGYSVSREKKERFSLILESASTNQTSMYLCASGGDGLAVYNEQFFGPGTRLTVL.

This clone was counted between two and nine times. The V call is TRBV19, the J call TRBJ2-7; TRBD1 matches 7 bases. The CDR3 contains 13 residues. Germline V gene data show CDR1 as LNHDA and CDR2 as SQIVND (reference sequence). J was trimmed by 6 bases and V by 3 bases; bases with no gene match: 5. In DNA form, the CDR3 reads TGTGCCAGTAGTATCGACAGGGAAGGCGAGCAGTACTTC. It specifies CASSIDREGEQYF.

V usage is TRBV7-9 and J usage is TRBJ2-7, with D perhaps matching TRBD1 (6 bases). Germline lookup yields CDR1 SEHNR and CDR2 FQNEAQ (reference sequence). The CDR3 is made up of 15 amino acids. V was pared by 1 base and J by 6 bases, with 16 bases between. The CDR3: CASSLVPGQSPEQYF. The CDR3 DNA follows: TGTGCCAGCAGCTTAGTCCCGGGACAATCGCCCGAGCAGTACTTC.

CDR3 amino acids: CASSSLDRPYEQYF. Written as DNA, the CDR3 is TGTGCCAGCAGTTCCCTAGACAGGCCCTACGAGCAGTACTTC. The chain uses TRBV27 and TRBJ2-7; maybe TRBD1 (6 bases). The CDR3 covers 14 residues. Per the germline V gene, CDR1 is MNHEY and CDR2 is SMNVEV (reference sequence). V was pared by 4 bases and J by 2 bases, with 12 bases between.

V usage is TRBV5-1 and J usage is TRBJ2-3; D unclear. The CDR3 consists of 14 residues. CDR1 is SGHRS and CDR2 is YFSETQ in the germline V gene. With 4 bases removed from V and 4 bases from J, the gap between germline ends came to 13 bases. CDR3 coding DNA: TGCGCCAGCAGCCAAGCGCCGAACGCAGATACGCAGTATTTT. Protein sequence: CASSQAPNADTQYF.

The chain carries TRBV2 and TRBJ1-6; D ambiguous. V shed 6 bases and J shed 7 bases, with 16 bases lying between them. CDR1 and CDR2 (germline): SNHLY, FYNNEI. The CDR3 contains 15 residues. The CDR3 sequence: CASSRREGVNSPLHF. CDR3 in DNA: TGTGCCAGCAGCCGAAGGGAGGGAGTCAATTCACCCCTCCACTTT. Supplemented by reference TRBV2 and TRBJ1-6, the full variable domain reads EPEVTQTPSHQVTQMGQEVILRCVPISNHLYFYWYRQILGQKVEFLVSFYNNEISEKSEIFDDQFSVERPDGSNFTLKIRSTKLEDSAMYFCASSRREGVNSPLHFGNGTRLTVT.

The chain joins TRBV7-2 to TRBJ2-7; 7 bases align to TRBD1. Germline assignment: CDR1 SGHTA and CDR2 FQGNSA. V dropped 0 bases and J dropped 3; count of bases not matched to a gene: 5. The CDR3 covers 15 residues. The CDR3 DNA reads as TGTGCCAGCAGCTTAGCAACCGGGACAGTCTACGAGCAGTACTTC. Amino acids: CASSLATGTVYEQYF. The full variable domain, in which reference TRBV7-2 and TRBJ2-7 provide the parts outside the CDR3, is GAGVSQSPSNKVTEKGKDVELRCDPISGHTALYWYRQSLGQGLEFLIYFQGNSAPDKSGLPSDRFSAERTGGSVSTLTIQRTQQEDSAVYLCASSLATGTVYEQYFGPGTRLTVT.

The sample holds a few counts of this clone. In DNA form, the CDR3 reads TGCGCCAGCAGCTTACAGGGAAACACCGGGGAGCTGTTTTTT. This sequence encodes CASSLQGNTGELFF. The rearrangement joins TRBV5-1 to TRBJ2-2; perhaps TRBD1 as D (6 bases). The CDR3 is made up of 14 amino acids. In germline, CDR1 is SGHRS, CDR2 YFSETQ. Trimming shortened V by 2 bases and J by 2 bases, and 7 bases separated the two germline ends. The complete variable domain, with remaining parts taken from reference TRBV5-1 and TRBJ2-2, reads KAGVTQTPRYLIKTRGQQVTLSCSPISGHRSVSWYQQTPGQGLQFLFEYFSETQRNKGNFPGRFSGRQFSNSRSEMNVSTLELGDSALYLCASSLQGNTGELFFGEGSRLTVL.

The V and J genes are TRBV15 and TRBJ2-5, with D hard to call. The germline V gene encodes CDR1 LNHNV and CDR2 YYDKDF (reference sequence). V lost 0 bases and J lost 0, with 5 bases in between. The CDR3 covers 14 residues. The DNA of the CDR3 is TGTGCCACCAGCAGAGATATTGACCAAGAGACCCAGTACTTC. This codes for CATSRDIDQETQYF.

This chain's CDR3 is CASRFRAGGFGEQFF. DNA of the CDR3: TGTGCCAGCAGATTCCGGGCGGGAGGCTTCGGTGAGCAGTTCTTC. The chain employs TRBV6-5 and TRBJ2-1, with 8 bases matching TRBD2. V was clipped by 6 bases and J by 9 bases; unmatched bases: 13. The CDR3 is 15 amino acids. Germline loops: CDR1 MNHEY, CDR2 SVGAGI.

The chain combines TRBV19 with TRBJ2-2, with 10 bases identical to TRBD1. The CDR3 sequence is 14 residues long. J lost 4 bases, V lost 6 bases, and 2 bases had no gene match. Germline V lookup: CDR1 LNHDA, CDR2 SQIVND (reference sequence). The CDR3 sequence is CASSRDRGTGELFF. CDR3 sequence (DNA): TGTGCCAGTAGCCGGGACAGGGGCACCGGGGAGCTGTTTTTT.

The CDR3 region has the DNA TGTGCCATCAGGCTAGACCGGACGGGACAGGGGCAGGTCTATGGCTACACCTTC. This sequence encodes CAIRLDRTGQGQVYGYTF. The rearrangement uses TRBV10-3 and TRBJ1-2; 10 bases map to TRBD1. V trimming: 6 bases; J trimming: 4 bases; junction bases outside the gene matches: 17. CDR1 and CDR2 from the germline V gene are ENHRY and SYGVKD. The CDR3 has 18 residues.

The J gene is TRBJ1-5, the V gene TRBV7-8; TRBD1 matches at 7 bases. Trimming cost V 1 base and J 2 bases; bases outside gene matches: 5. This CDR3 spans 16 amino acids. Germline CDR1 is SGHVS and CDR2 is FQNEAQ. CDR3 bases: TGTGCCAGCAGCTTAGAGGGGGCTCTCGGCAATCAGCCCCAGCATTTT. Translated, it gives CASSLEGALGNQPQHF.

This clone has a single count. The chain combines TRBV9 with TRBJ2-5; no firm D call. Germline V gene data show CDR1 as SGDLS and CDR2 as YYNGEE. The CDR3 spans 13 residues. Deletions cut 2 bases from V and 1 base from J, with 6 bases between. CDR3 sequence (DNA): TGTGCCAGCAGCGTCAGGTTCCAAGAGACCCAGTACTTC. As protein: CASSVRFQETQYF.

CDR3: CASSHDRSSYNEQFF. As DNA, the CDR3 is TGTGCCAGCAGTCACGACAGGAGCTCCTACAATGAGCAGTTCTTC. The chain carries TRBV6-5 and TRBJ2-1; D is perhaps TRBD1 (6 bases). V shed 5 bases and J shed 0 bases, with 11 bases lying between them. The germline V gene encodes CDR1 MNHEY and CDR2 SVGAGI. CDR3 size: 15 residues.